Listed below are T cell receptor beta chains from one sample, sequenced in a study of T cell responses to AZD1222 COVID-19 vaccine. Only in-frame clones appear in the TCRdb table, and some are missing; sequencing was by immunoSEQ multiplex PCR. The sample has 50,000 to 70,000 clones, approximately 85% seen once. This material consisted of peripheral blood, taken on day 0 of MenACWY control vaccination. The origin of the receptors is an adult in good health. Both conserved end residues are part of each CDR3. Fields, in order: V gene, J gene, CDR3 protein.

V: TRBV29-1; J: TRBJ2-3; CDR3: CSVEPRGTDTQYF
V: TRBV2; J: TRBJ2-3; CDR3: CASSSSGLNTDTQYF
V: TRBV4-3; J: TRBJ2-7; CDR3: CASSQDWGPFYEQYF
V: TRBV4-3; J: TRBJ1-1; CDR3: CASSQVDRGRGTEAFF
V: TRBV10-3; J: TRBJ2-1; CDR3: CAISEDRTLGVYNEQFF
V: TRBV18; J: TRBJ2-1; CDR3: CASSPPSRSDEQFF
V: TRBV5-1; J: TRBJ2-5; CDR3: CASSLEGETQYF
V: TRBV6-5; J: TRBJ1-5; CDR3: CASSYQAAWDQPQHF
V: TRBV11-2; J: TRBJ1-6; CDR3: CASSRDYNSPLHF
V: TRBV9; J: TRBJ2-7; CDR3: CASSDGLAGDIYEQYF
V: TRBV5-4; J: TRBJ1-6; CDR3: CASSLPTGVNSPLHF
V: TRBV28; J: TRBJ2-7; CDR3: CASRHTGTSDSYEQYF
V: TRBV5-1; J: TRBJ2-3; CDR3: CASSPGGSGSSTDTQYF
V: TRBV7-2; J: TRBJ2-7; CDR3: CASSFTGQGEQYF
V: TRBV5-1; J: TRBJ2-1; CDR3: CASSLGSGSNNEQFF
V: TRBV3-1/TRBV3-2; J: TRBJ2-4; CDR3: CASSLSGGQGNIQYF